The present TCR beta chain was sequenced within a study of T-cell reconstitution after alpha-beta-depleted transplantation in children. This clonotype was detected a few times. What it binds is not known. Findings of the study overall: Day-60 TCRbeta diversity that was high in some patients was derived from surviving recipient T cells and thymic progenitors. After transplant, at about two months, alpha-beta T cells were reportedly derived from several hundred expanded graft clones.

CDR1 is DFQATT and CDR2 is SNEGSKA in the germline V gene (reference sequence). The CDR3 is 14 amino acids. The V and J ends lost 5 bases and 5 bases, in that order; junction bases with no gene match: 7. Preparation of the TCRbeta library was carried out with unique molecular identifiers. TCRdb reprocessed the PCR reads with MiXCR, giving one entry per CDR3 protein. This table holds about 980,000 distinct CDR3 sequences, 25% to 35% found once. This chain uses TRBV20-1 with TRBJ2-5; 11 positions match TRBD2. The sample was PBMCs, mostly from graft donor cells, taken 360 days after TCRalphabeta/CD19-depleted stem cell transplant. This TCR derives from a boy less than two years old who had a stem cell transplant for SCID, so the T cells may come from the graft donor. DNA of the CDR3: TGCAGTGCTCAACTAGCGGGGGAACCCGAGACCCAGTACTTC. As protein: CSAQLAGEPETQYF.